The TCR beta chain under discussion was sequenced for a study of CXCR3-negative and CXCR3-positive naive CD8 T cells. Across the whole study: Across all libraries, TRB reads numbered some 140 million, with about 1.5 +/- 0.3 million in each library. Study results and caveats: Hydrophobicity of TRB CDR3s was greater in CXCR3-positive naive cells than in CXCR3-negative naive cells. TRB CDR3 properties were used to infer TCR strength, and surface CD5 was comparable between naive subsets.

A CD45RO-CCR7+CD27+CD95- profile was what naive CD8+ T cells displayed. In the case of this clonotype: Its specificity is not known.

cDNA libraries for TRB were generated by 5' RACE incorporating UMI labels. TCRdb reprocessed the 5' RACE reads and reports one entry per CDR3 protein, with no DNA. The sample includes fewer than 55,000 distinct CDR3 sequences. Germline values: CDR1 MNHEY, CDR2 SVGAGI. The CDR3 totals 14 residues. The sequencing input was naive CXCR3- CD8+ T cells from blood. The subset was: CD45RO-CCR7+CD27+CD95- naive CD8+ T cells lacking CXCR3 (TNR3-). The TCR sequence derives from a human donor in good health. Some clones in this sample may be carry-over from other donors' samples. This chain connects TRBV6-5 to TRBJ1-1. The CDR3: CASSYSGTNTEAFF.